This T cell receptor beta chain was recorded in a study of T cells in localized non-small cell lung cancer. The table came from immunoSEQ multiplex PCR; TCRdb's copy has only in-frame clones and leaves some out. The sample has some 28,000 clones; about 87% are singletons. Whole-study results and caveats: Highest T cell clonality was seen in uninvolved adjacent lung, surpassing that measured in tumor. Investigators sequenced only a single tumor region, leaving heterogeneity possible. A median about 54 of the top 100 tumor clones appeared in adjacent lung. Overall survival was longer when the density of T cells in the blood was higher.

As to this clone: Its antigen remains unidentified.

CDR3 length: 19 residues. Unmatched junction bases numbered 11, after V lost 3 bases and J lost 1 base. Germline-derived CDR1 and CDR2 are LNHDA and SQIVND (reference sequence). The receptor comes from a male donor aged 60 or over with stage I lung adenocarcinoma. The source was peripheral blood, collected before any cancer treatment. The rearrangement links TRBV19 to TRBJ2-2, with TRBD2 matching 10 bases. The CDR3 coding sequence is TGTGCCAGTAGTATCTTCGCTAGCGGGGGTTCACGGAACACCGGGGAGCTGTTTTTT. This encodes CASSIFASGGSRNTGELFF. The whole variable domain, filled in from reference TRBV19 and TRBJ2-2, reads DGGITQSPKYLFRKEGQNVTLSCEQNLNHDAMYWYRQDPGQGLRLIYYSQIVNDFQKGDIAEGYSVSREKKESFPLTVTSAQKNPTAFYLCASSIFASGGSRNTGELFFGEGSRLTVL.